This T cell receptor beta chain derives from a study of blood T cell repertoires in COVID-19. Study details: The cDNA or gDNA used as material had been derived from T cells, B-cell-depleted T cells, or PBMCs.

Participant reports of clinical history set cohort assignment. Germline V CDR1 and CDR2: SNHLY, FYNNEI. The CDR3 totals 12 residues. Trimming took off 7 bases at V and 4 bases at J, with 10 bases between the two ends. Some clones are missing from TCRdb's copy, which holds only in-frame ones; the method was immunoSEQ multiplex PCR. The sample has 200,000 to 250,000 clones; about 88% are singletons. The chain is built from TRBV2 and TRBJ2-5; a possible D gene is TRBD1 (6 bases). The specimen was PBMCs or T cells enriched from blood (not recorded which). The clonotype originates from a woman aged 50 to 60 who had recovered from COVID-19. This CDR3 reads CASTRGPETQYF. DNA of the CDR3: TGTGCCAGCACCAGGGGTCCAGAGACCCAGTACTTC.